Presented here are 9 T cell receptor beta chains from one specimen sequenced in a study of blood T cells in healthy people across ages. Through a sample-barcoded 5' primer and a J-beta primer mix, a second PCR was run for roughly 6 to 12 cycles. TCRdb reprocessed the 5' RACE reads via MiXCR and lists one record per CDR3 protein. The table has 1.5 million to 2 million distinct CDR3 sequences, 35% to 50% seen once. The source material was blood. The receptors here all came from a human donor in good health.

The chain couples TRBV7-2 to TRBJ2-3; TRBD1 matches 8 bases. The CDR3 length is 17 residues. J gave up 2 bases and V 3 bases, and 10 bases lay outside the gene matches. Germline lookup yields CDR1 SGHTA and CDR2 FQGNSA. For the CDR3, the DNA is TGTGCCAGCAGCTTGCCCGGACAGGGCCTACTCACAGATACGCAGTATTTT. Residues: CASSLPGQGLLTDTQYF.

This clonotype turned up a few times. In DNA, the CDR3 is TGTGCCAGCAGCCAAGTTGGCAGGGTAGATACGCAGTATTTT. This gives the protein CASSQVGRVDTQYF. The chain is built from TRBV3-1 and TRBJ2-3, with a tentative D call TRBD1 (5 bases). In germline, CDR1 is LGHDT, CDR2 YNNKEL (reference sequence). V shed 1 base and J shed 5 bases, with 10 bases lying between them. The CDR3 contains 14 residues.

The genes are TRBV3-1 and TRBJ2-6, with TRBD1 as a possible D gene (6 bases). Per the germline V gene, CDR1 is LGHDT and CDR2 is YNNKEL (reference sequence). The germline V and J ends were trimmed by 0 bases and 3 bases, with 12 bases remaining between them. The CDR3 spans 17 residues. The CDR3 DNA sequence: TGTGCCAGCAGCCAAGATCCACCAGGGGTTGGGGCCAACGTCCTGACTTTC. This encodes CASSQDPPGVGANVLTF.

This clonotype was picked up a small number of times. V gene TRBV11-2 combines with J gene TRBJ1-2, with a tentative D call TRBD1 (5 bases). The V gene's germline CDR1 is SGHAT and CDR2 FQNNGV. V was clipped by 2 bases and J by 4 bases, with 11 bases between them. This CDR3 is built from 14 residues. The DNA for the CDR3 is TGTGCCAGCAGCTTACTAAGGGACTCCTATGGCTACACCTTC. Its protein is CASSLLRDSYGYTF.

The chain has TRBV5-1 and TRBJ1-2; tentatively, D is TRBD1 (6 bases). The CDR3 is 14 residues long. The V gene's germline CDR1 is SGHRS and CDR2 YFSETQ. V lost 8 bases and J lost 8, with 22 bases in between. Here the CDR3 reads CASGPESTGRGYTF. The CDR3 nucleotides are TGCGCCAGTGGCCCCGAATCTACAGGGCGCGGCTACACCTTC.

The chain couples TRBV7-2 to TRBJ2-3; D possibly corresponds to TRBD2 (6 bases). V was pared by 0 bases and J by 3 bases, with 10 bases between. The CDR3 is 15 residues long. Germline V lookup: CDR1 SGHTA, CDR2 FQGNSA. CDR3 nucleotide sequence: TGTGCCAGCAGCTTAGCGCCGGGACTTACAGATACGCAGTATTTT. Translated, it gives CASSLAPGLTDTQYF.

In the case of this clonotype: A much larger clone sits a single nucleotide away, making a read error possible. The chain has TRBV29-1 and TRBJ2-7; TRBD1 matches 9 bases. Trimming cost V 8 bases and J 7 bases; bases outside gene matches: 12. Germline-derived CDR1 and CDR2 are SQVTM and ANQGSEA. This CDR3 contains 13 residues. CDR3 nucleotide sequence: TGCAGCCCCGGGGACAGGGCCTCGAGGGAGCAGTACTTC. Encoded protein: CSPGDRASREQYF.

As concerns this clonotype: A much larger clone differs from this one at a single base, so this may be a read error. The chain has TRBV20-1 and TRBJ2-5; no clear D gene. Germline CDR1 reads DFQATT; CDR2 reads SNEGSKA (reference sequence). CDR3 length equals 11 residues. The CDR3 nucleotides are TGCAGTGCTAGAGATGAGGAGACCCGGTACTTC. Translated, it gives CSARDEETRYF.

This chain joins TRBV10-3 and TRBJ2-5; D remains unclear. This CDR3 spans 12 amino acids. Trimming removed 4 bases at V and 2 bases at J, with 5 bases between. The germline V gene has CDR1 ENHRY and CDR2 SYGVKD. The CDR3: CAISGAQETQYF. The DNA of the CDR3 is TGTGCCATCAGTGGGGCTCAAGAGACCCAGTACTTC.